One sample yielded the 9 T cell receptor beta chains listed below, sequenced in a study of control samples from healthy donors and cancer patients (dated by TCRdb to between 2020 and 2021). Libraries came from the immunoSEQ multiplex PCR assay. This immuneACCESS table, as held by TCRdb, lists in-frame sequences with V and J called but not all clones. Of the missing ones, under half trace to an unresolved V gene in checked studies; the others have no known cause. The table for this sample lists about 97,000 clones; around 89% of them were counted only once. The ten largest clonotypes hold less than 8.5% of the sample. Sample: blood. The receptor source for this set is a man younger than 45 in good health.

This sequence joins TRBV14 and TRBJ1-1, with 10 bases identical to TRBD1. CDR3 length: 16 residues. Germline CDR1 reads SGHDN; CDR2 reads FVKESK. Unmatched junction bases numbered 10, after V lost 4 bases and J lost 5 bases. This chain's CDR3 is CASSPTGGQGWTEAFF. The CDR3 nucleotides read TGTGCCAGCAGCCCCACTGGGGGACAGGGGTGGACTGAAGCTTTCTTT.

The rearrangement uses TRBV10-3 and TRBJ2-3; unclear D gene. Trimming stripped 0 bases from V and 5 bases from J, with 12 bases between. Germline loops: CDR1 ENHRY, CDR2 SYGVKD. The CDR3 runs 15 residues. The CDR3 reads CAISESSPPEDTQYF. DNA for the CDR3: TGTGCCATCAGTGAGTCGAGCCCCCCCGAAGATACGCAGTATTTT.

The V and J genes are TRBV7-2 and TRBJ2-7, with 9 bases that match TRBD2. The J segment lost 6 bases and the V segment lost 4 bases, leaving 13 bases of the junction unmatched. This CDR3 spans 16 amino acids. CDR1 and CDR2 from the germline V gene are SGHTA and FQGNSA. The CDR3 here is CASSSSAGGKVGEQYF. CDR3 sequence (DNA): TGTGCCAGCAGCTCGTCAGCGGGAGGTAAGGTAGGCGAGCAGTACTTC.

The count of this clone is one. The CDR3 DNA follows: TGTGCCAGCATGAGGGGTTGGGCTGAAGCTTTCTTT. It yields the protein CASMRGWAEAFF. The chain is built from TRBV2 and TRBJ1-1; tentative D call: TRBD1 (5 bases). This CDR3 contains 12 residues. CDR1 SNHLY and CDR2 FYNNEI come from the germline V gene. V lost 7 bases, J lost 6 bases, and 12 bases lay in between.

In this sample, this clone turned up once. The V and J genes are TRBV29-1 and TRBJ2-1; tentatively, D is TRBD2 (5 bases). CDR3 length: 11 amino acids. CDR1 and CDR2 from the germline V gene are SQVTM and ANQGSEA. Trimming took 4 bases from V and 4 from J, leaving 5 bases between them. CDR3 nucleotides: TGCAGCGTTGGGGAGTACAATGAGCAGTTCTTC. Residues: CSVGEYNEQFF.

This sequence joins TRBV30 and TRBJ1-4; D is perhaps TRBD1 (5 bases). This CDR3 is built from 15 residues. CDR1 GTSNPN and CDR2 SVGIG come from the germline V gene (reference sequence). V was trimmed by 2 bases and J by 2 bases, leaving 12 bases between them. In nucleotides, the CDR3 is TGTGCCTGGAGTCCATCTGAGGGGACTAATGAAAAACTGTTTTTT. This sequence encodes CAWSPSEGTNEKLFF.

This sequence joins TRBV28 and TRBJ1-2, with 7 positions matching TRBD1. Unmatched junction bases numbered 21, after V lost 6 bases and J lost 8 bases. The V gene's germline CDR1 is MDHEN and CDR2 SYDVKM. The CDR3 is 17 amino acids. The CDR3 DNA reads as TGTGCCAGCAGAAACGATGGGAGACAGGGTCCCACCGGAGGCTACACCTTC. This sequence encodes CASRNDGRQGPTGGYTF.

The chain has TRBV21-1 and TRBJ1-4; TRBD1, the D gene given by the table, was not confirmed from the DNA. TRBV21-1 is a pseudogene segment. The CDR3 totals 17 residues. In DNA form, the CDR3 reads TGTGCCAGCAGCAAATTTCATACAGGGCCGACTAATGAAAAACTGTTTTTT. Protein sequence: CASSKFHTGPTNEKLFF.

CDR3: CSAASGYTQYF. The CDR3 DNA is TGCAGTGCTGCGAGTGGGTATACGCAGTATTTT. The rearrangement uses TRBV20-1 and TRBJ2-3; D gene uncertain. The CDR3 length is 11 residues. Germline CDR1 is DFQATT and CDR2 is SNEGSKA (reference sequence). V dropped 5 bases and J dropped 7 bases, with 10 bases sitting between them.